The TCR beta chain under discussion was sequenced for a study of blood T cells in healthy people across ages. Sample-barcoded 5' priming and a J-beta primer mix drove a second PCR of 7 to 11 cycles. TCRdb recomputed calls from the 5' RACE reads with MiXCR, one row per CDR3 protein. The sample lists about 1.5 million distinct CDR3 sequences, 42% occurring once. This clonotype originated in a woman younger than 30 in good health. The sequenced sample was blood.

The CDR3 DNA reads TGCGCCAGCAGCCAGACAGGGGGCCCCTACGAGCAGTACTTC. Protein sequence: CASSQTGGPYEQYF. The chain couples TRBV4-1 to TRBJ2-7; 10 bases agree with TRBD1. CDR3 length: 14 amino acids. Losses at the gene ends were 3 bases for V and 2 bases for J; bases not matched to a gene: 1. Looked up from germline, CDR1 is MGHRA and CDR2 is YSYEKL.